This T cell receptor beta chain is from a study of CD8 T cells in ankylosing spondylitis. Study observations and caveats: Significant enrichment of disease-linked clones was reported in matched ankylosing spondylitis synovial fluid. Some motif variants were previously reported in reactive arthritis synovial fluid and blood. A motif of roughly eight highly homologous TCR beta variants was seen as apparently characteristic of ankylosing spondylitis blood.

The authors made TCR beta libraries by quantitative 5'-RACE with molecular barcodes. MiXCR, applied by TCRdb to the 5' RACE reads, yields one record per CDR3 protein. The data contain 300,000 to 350,000 distinct CDR3 sequences, 20% to 25% of them singletons. This clonotype was counted ten times or more. No antigen is known for it. Germline lookup yields CDR1 SGHTA and CDR2 FQGNSA. There are 15 residues in the CDR3. Trimming cost V 4 bases and J 3 bases, with 15 bases left between them. This chain joins TRBV7-2 and TRBJ2-5, with D perhaps TRBD1 (6 bases). The TCR was taken from a female donor with ankylosing spondylitis or in good health (not recorded which). The sample consisted of blood, either unsorted or a sorted T cell fraction (not recorded which). Written as DNA, the CDR3 is TGTGCCAGCAGCTCCGGTGGGGGCGAAGAAGAGACCCAGTACTTC. Protein sequence: CASSSGGGEEETQYF.